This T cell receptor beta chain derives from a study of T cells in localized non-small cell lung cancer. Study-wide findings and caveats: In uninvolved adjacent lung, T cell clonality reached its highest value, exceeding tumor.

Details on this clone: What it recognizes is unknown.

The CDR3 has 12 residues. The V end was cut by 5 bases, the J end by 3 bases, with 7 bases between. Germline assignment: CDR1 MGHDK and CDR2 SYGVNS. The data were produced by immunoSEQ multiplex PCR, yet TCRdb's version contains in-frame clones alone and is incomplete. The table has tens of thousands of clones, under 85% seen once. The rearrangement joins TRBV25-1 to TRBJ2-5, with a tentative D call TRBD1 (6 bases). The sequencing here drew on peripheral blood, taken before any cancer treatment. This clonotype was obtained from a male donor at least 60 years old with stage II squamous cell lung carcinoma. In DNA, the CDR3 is TGTGCCAGCAGTAGACAGGAAGAGACCCAGTACTTC. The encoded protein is CASSRQEETQYF.